This TCR beta chain is drawn from a study of T cell responses to AZD1222 COVID-19 vaccine. Study-level points and caveats: Baseline serology detected seropositivity in only 5 or 6 AZD1222 recipients. Spike was spanned by vaccine-associated CD4 TCRs, which were dominant at 160-218 and 743-854. Sampling that yielded the repertoires occurred only after the peak T cell response. The study found Spike-specific TCR breadth and depth rose after two AZD1222 doses.

As concerns this clone: What it binds is not known.

Sequencing was performed with immunoSEQ multiplex PCR; in TCRdb, only in-frame clones are kept and a portion is missing. The repertoire holds about 99,000 clones, with roughly 93% as singletons. Per germline, CDR1 KGHSH and CDR2 LQKENI. With 6 bases removed from V and 0 bases from J, the gap between germline ends came to 12 bases. The CDR3 extends over 14 amino acids. The TCR originated in an adult in good health. The material was peripheral blood, obtained on day 0 of AZD1222 vaccination. The chain links TRBV18 to TRBJ2-7; D possibly corresponds to TRBD2 (6 bases). CDR3 loop: CASSGDLSSYEQYF. DNA of the CDR3: TGTGCCAGCTCCGGGGACTTGAGCTCCTACGAGCAGTACTTC.